This T cell receptor beta chain derives from a study of blood T cells in healthy people across ages. Study outcomes and limitations: The unknown donor CMV status may have confounded expanded clonotype changes. Researchers deemed the diversity estimates from one million T cells underestimates. Because sorting was not performed, PBMCs prevented conclusive naive versus antigen-experienced comparison.

Together with a sample-barcoded 5' primer, a J-beta primer mix was included in a second PCR lasting roughly 6 to 12 cycles. TCRdb itself ran the 5' RACE reads through MiXCR, one entry per CDR3 protein. The sample records about 1.6 million distinct CDR3 sequences, about 35% being singletons. This clonotype has more than one count but fewer than ten. The antigen remains undetermined. Germline loops: CDR1 SGHTA, CDR2 FQGNSA. The CDR3 has 11 residues. V was clipped by 3 bases and J by 10 bases, with 9 bases between them. The sequence derives from a woman in her 30s in good health. Sequenced input: blood. The chain links TRBV7-2 to TRBJ2-5; D remains ambiguous. CDR3 coding DNA: TGTGCCAGCAGCTTGCGTGAAGGCCAGTACTTC. Protein: CASSLREGQYF.